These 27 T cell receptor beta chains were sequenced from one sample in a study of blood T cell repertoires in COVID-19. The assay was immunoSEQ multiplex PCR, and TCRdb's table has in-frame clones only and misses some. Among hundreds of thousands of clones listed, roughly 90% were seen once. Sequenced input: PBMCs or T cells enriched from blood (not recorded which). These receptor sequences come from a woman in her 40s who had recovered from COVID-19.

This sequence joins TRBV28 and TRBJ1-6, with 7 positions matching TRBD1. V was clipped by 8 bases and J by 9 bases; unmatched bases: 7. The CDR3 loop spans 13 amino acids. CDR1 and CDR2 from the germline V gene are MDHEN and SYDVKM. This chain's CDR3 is CASGRQGGSPLHF. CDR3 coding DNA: TGTGCCAGCGGAAGACAGGGCGGTTCACCCCTCCACTTT.

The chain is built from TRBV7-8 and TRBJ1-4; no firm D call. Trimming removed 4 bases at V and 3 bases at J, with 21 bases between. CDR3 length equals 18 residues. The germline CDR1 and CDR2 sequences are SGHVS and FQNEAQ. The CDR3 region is CASSSPPGRYLANEKLFF. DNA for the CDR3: TGTGCCAGCAGCTCCCCCCCGGGTAGATATCTGGCTAATGAAAAACTGTTTTTT.

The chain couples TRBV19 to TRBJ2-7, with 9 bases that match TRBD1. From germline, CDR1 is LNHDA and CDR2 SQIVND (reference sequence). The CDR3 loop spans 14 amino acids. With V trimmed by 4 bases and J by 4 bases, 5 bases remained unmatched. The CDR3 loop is CASSRQGEGYEQYF. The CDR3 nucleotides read TGTGCCAGTAGTAGACAGGGGGAAGGGTACGAGCAGTACTTC.

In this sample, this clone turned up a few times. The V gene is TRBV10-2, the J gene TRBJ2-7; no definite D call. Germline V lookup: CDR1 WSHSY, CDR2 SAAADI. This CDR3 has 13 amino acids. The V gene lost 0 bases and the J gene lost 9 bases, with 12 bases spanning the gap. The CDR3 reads CASSESTGEGQYF. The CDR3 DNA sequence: TGCGCCAGCAGTGAGTCGACTGGTGAAGGGCAGTACTTC.

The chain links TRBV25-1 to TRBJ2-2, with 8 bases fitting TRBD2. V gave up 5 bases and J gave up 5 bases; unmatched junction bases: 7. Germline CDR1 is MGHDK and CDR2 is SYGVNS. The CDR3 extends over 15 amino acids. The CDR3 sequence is CASSHSGKGTGELFF. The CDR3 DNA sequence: TGTGCCAGCAGTCATAGCGGGAAGGGGACCGGGGAGCTGTTTTTT.

The CDR3 DNA sequence: TGTGCCAGCAGTTTCCCTGATCAGAAGATGAACACTGAAGCTTTCTTT. Translating it yields CASSFPDQKMNTEAFF. The chain links TRBV28 to TRBJ1-1; D gene uncertain. The germline V and J ends were trimmed by 3 bases and 0 bases, with 14 bases remaining between them. Germline V lookup: CDR1 MDHEN, CDR2 SYDVKM. The CDR3 spans 16 residues. The whole variable domain, remainder taken from reference TRBV28 and TRBJ1-1, is DVKVTQSSRYLVKRTGEKVFLECVQDMDHENMFWYRQDPGLGLRLIYFSYDVKMKEKGDIPEGYSVSREKKERFSLILESASTNQTSMYLCASSFPDQKMNTEAFFGQGTRLTVV.

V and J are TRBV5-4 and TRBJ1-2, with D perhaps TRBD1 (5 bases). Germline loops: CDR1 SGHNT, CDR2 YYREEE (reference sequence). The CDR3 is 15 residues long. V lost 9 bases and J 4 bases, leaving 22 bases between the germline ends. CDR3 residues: CATQLGGASSYGYTF. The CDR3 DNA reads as TGTGCCACCCAGCTTGGAGGGGCGAGCAGCTATGGCTACACCTTC. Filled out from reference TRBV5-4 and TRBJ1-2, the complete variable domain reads ETGVTQSPTHLIKTRGQQVTLRCSSQSGHNTVSWYQQALGQGPQFIFQYYREEENGRGNFPPRFSGLQFPNYSSELNVNALELDDSALYLCATQLGGASSYGYTFGSGTRLTVV.

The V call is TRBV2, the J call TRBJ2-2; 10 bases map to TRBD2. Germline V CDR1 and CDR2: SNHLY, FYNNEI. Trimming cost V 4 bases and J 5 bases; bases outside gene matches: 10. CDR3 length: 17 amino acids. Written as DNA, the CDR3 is TGTGCCAGCAGTGTAACCCTAGCGGGAGTAGAGACCGGGGAGCTGTTTTTT. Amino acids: CASSVTLAGVETGELFF. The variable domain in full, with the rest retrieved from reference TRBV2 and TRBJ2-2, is EPEVTQTPSHQVTQMGQEVILRCVPISNHLYFYWYRQILGQKVEFLVSFYNNEISEKSEIFDDQFSVERPDGSNFTLKIRSTKLEDSAMYFCASSVTLAGVETGELFFGEGSRLTVL.

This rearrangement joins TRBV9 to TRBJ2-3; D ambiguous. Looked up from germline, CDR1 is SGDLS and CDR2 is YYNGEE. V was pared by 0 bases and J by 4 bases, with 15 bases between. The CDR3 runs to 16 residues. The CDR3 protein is CASSVDVGRPPDTQYF. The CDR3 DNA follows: TGTGCCAGCAGCGTAGATGTGGGCCGGCCCCCAGATACGCAGTATTTT.

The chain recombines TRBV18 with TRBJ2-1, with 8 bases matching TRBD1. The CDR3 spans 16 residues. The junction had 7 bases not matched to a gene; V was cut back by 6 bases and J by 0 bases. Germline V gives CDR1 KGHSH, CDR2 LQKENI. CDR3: CASSQIGTGSYNEQFF. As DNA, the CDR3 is TGTGCCAGCTCCCAGATCGGGACAGGCTCCTACAATGAGCAGTTCTTC.

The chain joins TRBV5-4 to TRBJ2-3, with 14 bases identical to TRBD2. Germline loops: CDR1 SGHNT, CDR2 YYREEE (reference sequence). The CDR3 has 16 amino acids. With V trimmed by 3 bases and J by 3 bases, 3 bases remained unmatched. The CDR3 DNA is TGTGCCAGCAGCTCTCGACTAGCGGGAGGGACAGATACGCAGTATTTT. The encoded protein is CASSSRLAGGTDTQYF.

The CDR3 DNA follows: TGTGCCAGTAGACAGGGGAAAGAGACCCAGTACTTC. Protein: CASRQGKETQYF. V gene TRBV19 combines with J gene TRBJ2-5; 7 positions match TRBD1. This CDR3 is built from 12 residues. V dropped 6 bases and J dropped 3; count of bases not matched to a gene: 1. Germline V gives CDR1 LNHDA, CDR2 SQIVND (reference sequence).

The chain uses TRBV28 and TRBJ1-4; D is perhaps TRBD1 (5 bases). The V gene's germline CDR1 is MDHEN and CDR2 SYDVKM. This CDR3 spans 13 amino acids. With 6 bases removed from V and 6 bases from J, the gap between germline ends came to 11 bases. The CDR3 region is CASRPKGYEKLFF. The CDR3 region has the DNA TGTGCCAGCAGGCCCAAGGGGTATGAAAAACTGTTTTTT.

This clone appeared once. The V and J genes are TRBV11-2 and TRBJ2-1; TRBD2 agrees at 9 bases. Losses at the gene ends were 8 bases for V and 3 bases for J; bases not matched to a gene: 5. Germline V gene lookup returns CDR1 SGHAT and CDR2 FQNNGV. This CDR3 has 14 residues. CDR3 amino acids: CASCRTSDYNEQFF. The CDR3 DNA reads TGTGCCAGCTGCCGGACTAGCGACTACAATGAGCAGTTCTTC.

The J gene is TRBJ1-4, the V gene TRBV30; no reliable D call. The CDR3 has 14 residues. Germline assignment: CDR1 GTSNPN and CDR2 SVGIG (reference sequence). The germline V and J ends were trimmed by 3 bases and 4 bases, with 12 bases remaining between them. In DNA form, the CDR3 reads TGTGCCTGGAGACGGAGCAGATTTAATGAAAAACTGTTTTTT. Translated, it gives CAWRRSRFNEKLFF.

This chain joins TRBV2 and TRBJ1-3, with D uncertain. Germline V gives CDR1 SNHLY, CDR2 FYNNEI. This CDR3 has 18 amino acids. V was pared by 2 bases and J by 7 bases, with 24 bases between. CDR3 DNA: TGTGCCAGCAGTGAATGGGTTCGGTCAACGGCTCCGGGTAACACCATATATTTT. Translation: CASSEWVRSTAPGNTIYF.

The DNA of the CDR3 is TGCGCCAGCAGCTTGCCGGGAGGTGAAGCTTTCTTT. It yields the protein CASSLPGGEAFF. This rearrangement joins TRBV5-1 to TRBJ1-1; D remains ambiguous. Trimming took off 1 base at V and 7 bases at J, with 8 bases between the two ends. This CDR3 is 12 amino acids long. Germline CDR1 and CDR2: SGHRS and YFSETQ.

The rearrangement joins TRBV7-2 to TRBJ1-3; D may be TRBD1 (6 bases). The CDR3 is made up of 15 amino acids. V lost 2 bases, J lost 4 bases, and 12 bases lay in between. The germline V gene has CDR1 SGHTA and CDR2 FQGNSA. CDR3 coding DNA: TGTGCCAGCAGCTTAATACAGGGTAACGGAAACACCATATATTTT. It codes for CASSLIQGNGNTIYF.

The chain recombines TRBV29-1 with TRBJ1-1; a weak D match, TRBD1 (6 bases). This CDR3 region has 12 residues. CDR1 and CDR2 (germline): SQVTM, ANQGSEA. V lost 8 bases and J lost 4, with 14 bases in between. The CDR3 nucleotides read TGCAGCTCCCGAGGGGGGGGCACTGAAGCTTTCTTT. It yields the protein CSSRGGGTEAFF.

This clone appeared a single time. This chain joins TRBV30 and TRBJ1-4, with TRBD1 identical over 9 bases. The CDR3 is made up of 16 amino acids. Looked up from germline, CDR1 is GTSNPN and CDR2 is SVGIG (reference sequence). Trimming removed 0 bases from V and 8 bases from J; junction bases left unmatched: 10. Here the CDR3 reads CAWSVGPQGALEKLFF. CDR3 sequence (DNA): TGTGCCTGGAGTGTAGGCCCACAGGGGGCATTAGAAAAACTGTTTTTT.

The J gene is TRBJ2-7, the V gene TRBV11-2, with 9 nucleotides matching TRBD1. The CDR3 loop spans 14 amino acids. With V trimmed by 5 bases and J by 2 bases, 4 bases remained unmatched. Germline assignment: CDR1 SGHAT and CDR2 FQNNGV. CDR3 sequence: CASSPGTGTYEQYF. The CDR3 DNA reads TGTGCCAGCAGCCCGGGGACAGGGACCTACGAGCAGTACTTC.

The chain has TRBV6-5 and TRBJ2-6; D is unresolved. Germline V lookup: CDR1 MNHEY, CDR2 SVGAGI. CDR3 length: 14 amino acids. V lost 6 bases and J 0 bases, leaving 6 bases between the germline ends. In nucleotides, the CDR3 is TGTGCCAGCAGCGGGTACTCTGGGGCCAACGTCCTGACTTTC. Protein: CASSGYSGANVLTF.

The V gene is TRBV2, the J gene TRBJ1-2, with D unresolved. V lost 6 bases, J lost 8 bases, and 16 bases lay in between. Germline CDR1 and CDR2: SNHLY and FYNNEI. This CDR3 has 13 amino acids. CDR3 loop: CASRPWEGKGYTF. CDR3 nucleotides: TGTGCCAGCAGGCCCTGGGAGGGAAAAGGCTACACCTTC. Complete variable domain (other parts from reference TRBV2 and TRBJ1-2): EPEVTQTPSHQVTQMGQEVILRCVPISNHLYFYWYRQILGQKVEFLVSFYNNEISEKSEIFDDQFSVERPDGSNFTLKIRSTKLEDSAMYFCASRPWEGKGYTFGSGTRLTVV.

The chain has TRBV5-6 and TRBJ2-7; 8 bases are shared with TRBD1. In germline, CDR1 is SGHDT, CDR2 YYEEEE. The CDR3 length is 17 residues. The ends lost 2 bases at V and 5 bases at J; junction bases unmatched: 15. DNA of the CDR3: TGTGCCAGCAGCTTCCGTAAACAAGGGGACAGGTCAAACGAGCAGTACTTC. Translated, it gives CASSFRKQGDRSNEQYF. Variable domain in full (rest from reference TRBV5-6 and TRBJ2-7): DAGVTQSPTHLIKTRGQQVTLRCSPKSGHDTVSWYQQALGQGPQFIFQYYEEEERQRGNFPDRFSGHQFPNYSSELNVNALLLGDSALYLCASSFRKQGDRSNEQYFGPGTRLTVT.

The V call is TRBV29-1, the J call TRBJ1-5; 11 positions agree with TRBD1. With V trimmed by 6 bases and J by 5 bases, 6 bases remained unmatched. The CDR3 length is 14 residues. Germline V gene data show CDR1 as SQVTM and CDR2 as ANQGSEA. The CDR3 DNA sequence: TGCAGCGTGTGCCCGGGACAGGGGGATCAGCCCCAGCATTTT. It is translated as CSVCPGQGDQPQHF.

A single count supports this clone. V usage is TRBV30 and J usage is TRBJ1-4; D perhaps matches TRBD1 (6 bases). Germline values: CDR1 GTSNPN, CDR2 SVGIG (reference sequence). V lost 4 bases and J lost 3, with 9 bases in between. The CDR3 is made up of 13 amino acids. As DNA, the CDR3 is TGTGCCTGGACCCAGGGGCCTAATGAAAAACTGTTTTTT. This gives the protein CAWTQGPNEKLFF.

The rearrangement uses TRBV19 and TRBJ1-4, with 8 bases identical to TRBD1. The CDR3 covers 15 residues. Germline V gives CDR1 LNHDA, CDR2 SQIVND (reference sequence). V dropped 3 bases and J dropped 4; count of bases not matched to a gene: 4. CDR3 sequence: CASSISGQVNEKLFF. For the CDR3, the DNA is TGTGCCAGTAGTATTTCGGGACAGGTTAATGAAAAACTGTTTTTT.